This section outlines one T cell receptor beta chain sequence together with its context. The data were produced by immunoSEQ multiplex PCR, yet TCRdb's version contains in-frame clones alone and is incomplete. This sample carries tens of thousands of clones, about 89% of them seen once, and the ten largest clones take roughly 7.6%. The CDR3 extends over 16 amino acids. Germline values: CDR1 SGHNT, CDR2 YYREEE (reference sequence). J was trimmed by 6 bases and V by 4 bases; bases with no gene match: 10. This sample was included in a study of control samples from healthy donors and cancer patients. J is TRBJ2-1 and V is TRBV5-4, with 10 bases that match TRBD2. The TCR was taken from a woman in her fifties or sixties in good health. Sequenced sample: blood. DNA for the CDR3: TGTGCCAGCAGCCGGGGAGGGACTAGCGTTAGCAATGAGCAGTTCTTC. Its translation: CASSRGGTSVSNEQFF.